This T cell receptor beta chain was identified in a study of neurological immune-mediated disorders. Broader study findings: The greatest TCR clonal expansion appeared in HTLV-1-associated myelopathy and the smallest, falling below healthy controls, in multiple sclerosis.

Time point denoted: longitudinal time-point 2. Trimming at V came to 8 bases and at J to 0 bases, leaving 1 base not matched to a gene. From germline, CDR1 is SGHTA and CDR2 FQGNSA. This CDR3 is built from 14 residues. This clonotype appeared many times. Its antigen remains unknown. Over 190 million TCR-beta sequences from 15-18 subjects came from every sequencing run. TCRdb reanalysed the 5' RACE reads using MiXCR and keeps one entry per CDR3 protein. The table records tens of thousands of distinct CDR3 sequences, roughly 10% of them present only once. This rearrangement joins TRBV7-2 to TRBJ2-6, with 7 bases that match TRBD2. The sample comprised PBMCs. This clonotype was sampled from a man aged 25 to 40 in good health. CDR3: CASAGVSGANVLTF. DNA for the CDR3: TGTGCCAGCGCGGGGGTCTCTGGGGCCAACGTCCTGACTTTC.